The source of this T cell receptor (beta chain) is a study of blood T cell repertoires in COVID-19. Study context: The United States, Italy and Spain supplied acute and convalescent COVID-19 samples.

Germline V CDR1 and CDR2: ENHRY, SYGVKD. V lost 10 bases and J 6 bases, leaving 16 bases between the germline ends. This CDR3 has 13 residues. How the authors handled the data: From reference gene primer amplification, estimates of nucleated cell counts were derived. Using immunoSEQ multiplex PCR, the repertoire was profiled, and TCRdb retains in-frame clones only, with some absent. The V and J calls and the clone size are those of that table, but D and trimming were determined from the DNA. The table has about 76,000 clones, less than 90% seen once; the top ten hold roughly a sixth. The rearrangement joins TRBV10-3 to TRBJ1-5, with D possibly matching TRBD1 (6 bases). The TCR was taken from a human donor in a cohort sampled during active COVID-19. The sample taken for sequencing was peripheral blood. The CDR3: CATDGARGQPQHF. The CDR3 DNA reads TGTGCCACCGACGGGGCCAGGGGTCAGCCCCAGCATTTT.